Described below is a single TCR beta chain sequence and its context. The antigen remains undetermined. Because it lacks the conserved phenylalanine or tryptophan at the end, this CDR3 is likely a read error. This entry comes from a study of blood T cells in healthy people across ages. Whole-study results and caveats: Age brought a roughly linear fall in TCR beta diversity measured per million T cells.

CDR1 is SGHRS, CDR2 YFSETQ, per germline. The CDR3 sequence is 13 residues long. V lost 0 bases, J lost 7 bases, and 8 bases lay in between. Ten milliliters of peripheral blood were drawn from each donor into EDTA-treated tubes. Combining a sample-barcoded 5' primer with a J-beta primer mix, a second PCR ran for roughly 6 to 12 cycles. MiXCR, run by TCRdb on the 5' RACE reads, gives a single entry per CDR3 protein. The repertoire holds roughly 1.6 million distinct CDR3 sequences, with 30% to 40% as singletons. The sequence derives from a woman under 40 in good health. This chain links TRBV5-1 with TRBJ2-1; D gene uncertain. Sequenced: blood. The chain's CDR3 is CASSLGSANEQFC. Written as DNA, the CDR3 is TGCGCCAGCAGCTTGGGATCAGCGAATGAGCAGTTCTGC.